This T cell receptor beta chain was sequenced in a study of CD8+ T cells in alopecia areata. Study-wide results and caveats: Amid tofacitinib therapy, many expanded lesional clones stayed present in scalp and blood. Across lesional scalp, and particularly alopecia totalis/universalis, clonality surpassed that of normal scalp.

As for this clone: The antigen is not known. One end of the junction varies from germline; a read error may be responsible.

Indicated treatment: oral pan-JAK inhibitor, 5-10 mg twice daily. This CDR3 contains 13 residues. The germline gives CDR1 MNHNS, CDR2 SASEGT. RNA was extracted and reverse transcribed into cDNA as the sequencing template. TCRdb's table, derived via immunoSEQ multiplex PCR, lists solely in-frame clones and lacks some. The sample has some 160,000 clones; about three fifths are singletons. Material: CD4+ T cells sorted from blood, obtained at week 4, from a patient treated with tofacitinib. The TCR originated in a human donor with alopecia areata. The chain has TRBV6-1 and TRBJ1-6; D possibly corresponds to TRBD1 (5 bases). Here the CDR3 reads CASSETVNSSLHF. In DNA, the CDR3 is TGTGCCAGCAGTGAGACAGTTAATTCATCCCTCCACTTT.